The 25 T cell receptor beta chains below all came from one sample that was sequenced in a study of PD-1 blockade in classical Hodgkin lymphoma. Assay used: immunoSEQ multiplex PCR; TCRdb lists only in-frame clones, some missing. The data contain 45,000 to 65,000 clones, just under 75% of them singletons. Every patient experienced relapse after autologous stem cell transplantation, and brentuximab vedotin exposure varied. The input for sequencing was peripheral blood mononuclear cells (PBMCs), taken before the second cycle of nivolumab. These receptors originate from a human donor with classical Hodgkin lymphoma.

This clone showed up just a few times. This chain links TRBV7-6 with TRBJ2-5; D might be TRBD1 (6 bases). The CDR3 consists of 14 residues. The germline V and J ends were trimmed by 2 bases and 5 bases, with 12 bases remaining between them. The germline CDR1 and CDR2 sequences are SGHVS and FNYEAQ. CDR3 sequence (DNA): TGTGCCAGCAGCTTACAACAGGGTGGGGAGACCCAGTACTTC. Translating gives CASSLQQGGETQYF.

This clone turned up a few times. This chain connects TRBV18 to TRBJ1-5; D is perhaps TRBD1 (5 bases). Germline V CDR1 and CDR2: KGHSH, LQKENI. V lost 1 base and J 4 bases, leaving 5 bases between the germline ends. There are 13 residues in the CDR3. CDR3 DNA sequence: TGTGCCAGCTCACCACAGGGGAATCAGCCCCAGCATTTT. Its translation: CASSPQGNQPQHF.

This clone was observed once. The rearrangement links TRBV5-1 to TRBJ2-6, with D hard to call. Between the trimmed V and J ends, which lost 4 bases and 0 bases, there was a span of 5 bases. The germline V gene has CDR1 SGHRS and CDR2 YFSETQ. The CDR3 sequence is 14 residues long. The CDR3: CASSPDSGANVLTF. The CDR3 DNA follows: TGCGCCAGCAGCCCGGACTCTGGGGCCAACGTCCTGACTTTC.

The genes are TRBV6-1 and TRBJ2-2; 9 positions agree with TRBD1. Looked up from germline, CDR1 is MNHNS and CDR2 is SASEGT. V gave up 8 bases and J gave up 4 bases; unmatched junction bases: 8. CDR3 length: 15 residues. CDR3 protein: CASFPGQGGTGELFF. Here the CDR3 DNA reads TGTGCCAGCTTTCCGGGACAGGGTGGCACCGGGGAGCTGTTTTTT.

This chain joins TRBV7-2 and TRBJ2-7, with a possible D match to TRBD2 (5 bases). Germline V gene sequence: CDR1 SGHTA, CDR2 FQGNSA. The CDR3 covers 15 residues. V lost 1 base and J 4 bases, leaving 14 bases between the germline ends. CDR3 sequence (DNA): TGTGCCAGCAGCTTAGTAGGAGGCCCGTTATACGAGCAGTACTTC. Translated, it gives CASSLVGGPLYEQYF.

The CDR3: CASLLDEASSYEQYF. The CDR3 nucleotides are TGCGCCAGCTTATTAGACGAGGCCTCCTCCTACGAGCAGTACTTC. The genes are TRBV10-2 and TRBJ2-7; the D is unclear. V lost 8 bases and J 0 bases, leaving 17 bases between the germline ends. This CDR3 has 15 amino acids. Germline V CDR1 and CDR2: WSHSY, SAAADI.

The chain carries TRBV18 and TRBJ2-4; possibly TRBD1 or TRBD2 for D (6 bases each). CDR3 length equals 15 residues. V was pared by 3 bases and J by 9 bases, with 18 bases between. Germline V gene sequence: CDR1 KGHSH, CDR2 LQKENI. The CDR3, as DNA: TGTGCCAGCTCACCCTCCCGGACAGCGGGTAGCATTCAGTACTTC. Translation gives CASSPSRTAGSIQYF.

Ten or more counts support this clone. The chain has TRBV19 and TRBJ1-2, with TRBD1 as a possible D gene (6 bases). CDR3 length: 16 residues. Trimming pared 1 base from V and 2 bases from J, leaving 14 bases between. Germline CDR1 is LNHDA and CDR2 is SQIVND (reference sequence). The CDR3 bases are TGTGCCAGTAGTATAGGCTACAGGGCCGGCAACTATGGCTACACCTTC. This translates into CASSIGYRAGNYGYTF.

V usage is TRBV5-1 and J usage is TRBJ2-7; TRBD2 matches at 9 bases. V dropped 0 bases and J dropped 7; count of bases not matched to a gene: 11. CDR1 SGHRS and CDR2 YFSETQ come from the germline V gene. The length of the CDR3 is 16 residues. CDR3 DNA: TGCGCCAGCAGCTTGGCTTTGGGACTAGCCCTTGGGGAGCAGTACTTC. It translates to CASSLALGLALGEQYF.

This chain joins TRBV27 and TRBJ1-1; D ambiguous. This CDR3 is 12 amino acids long. V was trimmed by 5 bases and J by 1 base, leaving 5 bases between them. Germline lookup yields CDR1 MNHEY and CDR2 SMNVEV (reference sequence). In DNA, the CDR3 is TGTGCCAGCAGTAAAAGGAACACTGAAGCTTTCTTT. Its translation: CASSKRNTEAFF.

The genes are TRBV27 and TRBJ2-1; TRBD2 matches 7 bases. The V and J ends lost 4 bases and 10 bases, in that order; junction bases with no gene match: 10. Germline V gene sequence: CDR1 MNHEY, CDR2 SMNVEV (reference sequence). CDR3 size: 14 residues. The CDR3 DNA is TGTGCCAGCAGTTCCAGCGGGGCAAAGGGGGAGCAGTTCTTC. Amino acids: CASSSSGAKGEQFF.

This chain uses TRBV30 with TRBJ2-2, with unresolved D. Germline values: CDR1 GTSNPN, CDR2 SVGIG (reference sequence). V gave up 1 base and J gave up 5 bases, with 8 bases separating them. CDR3 length: 13 amino acids. CDR3 sequence: CAWSAGVTGELFF. CDR3 DNA sequence: TGTGCCTGGAGTGCTGGGGTGACCGGGGAGCTGTTTTTT. Together with reference TRBV30 and TRBJ2-2, the CDR3 gives the full variable domain: SQTIHQWPATLVQPVGSPLSLECTVEGTSNPNLYWYRQAAGRGLQLLFYSVGIGQISSEVPQNLSASRPQDRQFILSSKKLLLSDSGFYLCAWSAGVTGELFFGEGSRLTVL.

Only one count was recorded for this clone. This chain connects TRBV25-1 to TRBJ1-1; tentatively, D is TRBD1 (5 bases). This CDR3 spans 13 amino acids. Germline V CDR1 and CDR2: MGHDK, SYGVNS. V gave up 5 bases and J gave up 1 base, with 8 bases separating them. Here the CDR3 reads CASSLGPNTEAFF. The CDR3 DNA reads TGTGCCAGCAGTCTGGGGCCGAACACTGAAGCTTTCTTT.

In DNA, the CDR3 is TGTGCCAGCAGGGGACAGGGCCCCACTGAAGCTTTCTTT. This codes for CASRGQGPTEAFF. V is TRBV6-1 and J is TRBJ1-1; 9 nucleotides agree with TRBD1. The ends lost 6 bases at V and 4 bases at J; junction bases unmatched: 3. Looked up from germline, CDR1 is MNHNS and CDR2 is SASEGT. CDR3 length: 13 amino acids.

The gene calls are TRBV6-5 and TRBJ1-5, with 9 nucleotides matching TRBD1. In germline, CDR1 is MNHEY, CDR2 SVGAGI. With 4 bases clipped from V and 7 bases from J, the junction kept 8 bases outside the gene matches. The CDR3 contains 15 residues. CDR3 protein: CASSLEQGARQPQHF. The CDR3 DNA reads as TGTGCCAGCAGTTTAGAACAGGGGGCTCGGCAGCCCCAGCATTTT.

A remark on this clone: Other DNA sequences in the sample encode the same CDR3. V usage is TRBV6-1 and J usage is TRBJ2-7; 8 nucleotides align to TRBD1. The length of the CDR3 is 15 residues. The germline CDR1 and CDR2 sequences are MNHNS and SASEGT. The trim removed 4 bases at V and 2 bases at J, leaving 7 bases unmatched. In DNA form, the CDR3 reads TGTGCCAGCAGTGCTCGGACAGGGACGCCCTACGAGCAGTACTTC. This gives the protein CASSARTGTPYEQYF.

This clone showed up just once. This chain connects TRBV7-8 to TRBJ2-7; 7 nucleotides align to TRBD2. With V trimmed by 5 bases and J by 0 bases, 16 bases remained unmatched. The CDR3 sequence is 18 residues long. CDR1 and CDR2 from the germline V gene are SGHVS and FQNEAQ. CDR3 sequence reads: CASSPGREGKWSSYEQYF. The CDR3 bases are TGTGCCAGCAGCCCCGGCAGGGAGGGCAAATGGAGCTCCTACGAGCAGTACTTC.

The DNA of the CDR3 is TGCAGTGCTACTGGACTAGCGGAGCAGTTCTTC. Protein: CSATGLAEQFF. The chain links TRBV20-1 to TRBJ2-1; 9 nucleotides align to TRBD2. This CDR3 comprises 11 residues. CDR1 DFQATT and CDR2 SNEGSKA come from the germline V gene (reference sequence). V shed 4 bases, J shed 10 bases, and the junction held 2 bases outside the gene matches.

This chain links TRBV18 with TRBJ2-7, with TRBD1 matching 7 bases. CDR3 length: 14 residues. In germline, CDR1 is KGHSH, CDR2 LQKENI. The V gene end was trimmed by 8 bases and the J gene end by 2 bases; junction bases not matched to a gene: 9. The CDR3 here is CASATGALTYEQYF. The CDR3 region has the DNA TGTGCCAGCGCTACAGGGGCGCTGACCTACGAGCAGTACTTC. Combining the CDR3 with reference TRBV18 and TRBJ2-7 gives the whole variable domain NAGVMQNPRHLVRRRGQEARLRCSPMKGHSHVYWYRQLPEEGLKFMVYLQKENIIDESGMPKERFSAEFPKEGPSILRIQQVVRGDSAAYFCASATGALTYEQYFGPGTRLTVT.

The J gene is TRBJ2-7, the V gene TRBV6-1; the match to TRBD1 covers 11 bases. CDR1 and CDR2 from the germline V gene are MNHNS and SASEGT. The CDR3 totals 14 residues. V lost 4 bases and J lost 7; bases outside the gene matches: 6. The CDR3 nucleotides are TGTGCCAGCAGTGGGGGGACAGGGGGTGGGGAGCAGTACTTC. Translating gives CASSGGTGGGEQYF.

The chain employs TRBV30 and TRBJ1-5; TRBD1 matches 10 bases. This CDR3 region has 17 residues. Germline assignment: CDR1 GTSNPN and CDR2 SVGIG (reference sequence). The V and J ends lost 2 bases and 6 bases, in that order; junction bases with no gene match: 13. CDR3 sequence (DNA): TGTGCCTGGAGTTCCGGGAATGGGGACAGGGGTAGTCAGCCCCAGCATTTT. Translated, it gives CAWSSGNGDRGSQPQHF.

The chain joins TRBV6-1 to TRBJ2-1, with a weak D call TRBD2 (5 bases). Germline V gene lookup returns CDR1 MNHNS and CDR2 SASEGT. The CDR3 is made up of 15 amino acids. The V end lost 2 bases, the J end lost 6 bases, and 14 bases lay between the germline ends. The CDR3 protein is CASSETFRGGNEQFF. The CDR3 DNA reads as TGTGCCAGCAGTGAAACGTTTCGTGGAGGCAATGAGCAGTTCTTC.

V is TRBV1 and J is TRBJ1-1. TRBV1 is recorded as a pseudogene. CDR3 size: 16 residues. The CDR3 DNA reads TGCACCAGCAGCCAAGACAGGAGCGAGATGAACACTGAAGCTTTCTTT. It yields the protein CTSSQDRSEMNTEAFF.

The V gene is TRBV9, the J gene TRBJ2-3; 7 bases map to TRBD1. Trimming cost V 4 bases and J 5 bases; bases outside gene matches: 4. CDR3 size: 13 residues. CDR1 and CDR2 (germline): SGDLS, YYNGEE. CDR3 coding DNA: TGTGCCAGCAGCCTATGGGACAGAGATACGCAGTATTTT. Its protein is CASSLWDRDTQYF.

This clone was detected many times. The V and J genes are TRBV6-5 and TRBJ1-1; 7 positions match TRBD1. Trimming cost V 7 bases and J 5 bases; bases outside gene matches: 13. This CDR3 comprises 15 residues. Per the germline V gene, CDR1 is MNHEY and CDR2 is SVGAGI. CDR3 coding DNA: TGTGCCAGCACTCCCGTGACAGGGTCCCAAACTGAAGCTTTCTTT. It translates to CASTPVTGSQTEAFF.